The clone carrying this T cell receptor beta chain appeared once. At the DNA level, this CDR3 is encoded by other sequences in the same sample as well. Produced via immunoSEQ multiplex PCR; TCRdb's table is partial and in-frame only. The repertoire holds 2 million to 3 million clones, with more than 90% as singletons. This entry belongs to a study of shared clonotypes between healthy human individuals. The wider study: Donors consisted of a couple of women and three men between 18 and 49. Used for every donor were three CD4 naive, three CD4 memory, two CD8 naive and one CD8 memory plate.

Those who donated were healthy HIV-negative adults, with no recent acute infections or vaccinations reported. This CDR3 comprises 15 residues. Trimming removed 1 base from V and 0 bases from J, with 10 bases in between. From germline, CDR1 is SGHTA and CDR2 FQGNSA. The receptor's source is a man younger than 35 in good health. This chain connects TRBV7-2 to TRBJ2-7; D could derive from TRBD1 or TRBD2 (6 bases each). The sequenced material came from naive CD4+ T cells sorted from blood. Described subset: CD45RA+ positively selected. The CDR3 is CASSLEGGPSYEQYF. CDR3 coding DNA: TGTGCCAGCAGCTTAGAGGGGGGACCCTCCTACGAGCAGTACTTC.